Presented here are 23 T cell receptor beta chains from one specimen sequenced in a study of blood T cell repertoires in COVID-19. Method: immunoSEQ multiplex PCR; TCRdb's copy keeps in-frame clones and lacks some. The sample carries 98,000 or so clones, just over 85% recorded once. The specimen was peripheral blood. These TCRs come from a woman aged 60-70 years in a cohort sampled during active or convalescent COVID-19.

The chain employs TRBV5-8 and TRBJ2-7; weak D call: TRBD2 (6 bases). Germline CDR1 is SGHTS and CDR2 is YDEGEE. Trimming took off 0 bases at V and 7 bases at J, with 17 bases between the two ends. CDR3 length: 15 amino acids. The CDR3 region is CASSLGGGETWEQYF. As DNA, the CDR3 is TGTGCCAGCAGCTTGGGTGGAGGGGAGACATGGGAGCAGTACTTC.

The chain carries TRBV6-1 and TRBJ2-3, with D tentatively TRBD1 (5 bases). Germline V gene data show CDR1 as MNHNS and CDR2 as SASEGT. This CDR3 comprises 17 residues. The V end was cut by 3 bases, the J end by 1 base, with 17 bases between. The CDR3 DNA reads as TGTGCCAGCAGTGATCGATCGCGGCAACAGGGCACAGATACGCAGTATTTT. Its translation: CASSDRSRQQGTDTQYF.

The chain links TRBV7-8 to TRBJ1-1; D is undetermined. CDR1 SGHVS and CDR2 FQNEAQ come from the germline V gene. The V end was cut by 4 bases, the J end by 13 bases, with 25 bases between. The CDR3 is 15 residues long. This CDR3 reads CASSSSSPRTGRDFF. Written as DNA, the CDR3 is TGTGCCAGCAGCTCTAGTTCGCCCCGGACTGGACGGGATTTCTTT.

The V call is TRBV4-2, the J call TRBJ2-2; weak D call: TRBD2 (7 bases). CDR1 and CDR2 from the germline V gene are LGHNA and YNFKEQ. V lost 0 bases and J 3 bases, leaving 11 bases between the germline ends. There are 16 residues in the CDR3. As DNA, the CDR3 is TGTGCCAGCAGCCAAGATCGGCGGGGGCACACCGGGGAGCTGTTTTTT. Its translation is CASSQDRRGHTGELFF.

The chain joins TRBV9 to TRBJ2-1, with 12 bases aligning to TRBD2. This CDR3 is built from 15 residues. Germline V gives CDR1 SGDLS, CDR2 YYNGEE. V lost 3 bases and J lost 9; bases outside the gene matches: 7. CDR3 residues: CASSASASGRGEQFF. For the CDR3, the DNA is TGTGCCAGCAGCGCGTCGGCTAGCGGGAGGGGTGAGCAGTTCTTC. The full variable domain, in which reference TRBV9 and TRBJ2-1 provide the parts outside the CDR3, is DSGVTQTPKHLITATGQRVTLRCSPRSGDLSVYWYQQSLDQGLQFLIQYYNGEERAKGNILERFSAQQFPDLHSELNLSSLELGDSALYFCASSASASGRGEQFFGPGTRLTVL.

The chain recombines TRBV11-3 with TRBJ2-1; maybe TRBD1 (6 bases). Germline V gives CDR1 SGHNT, CDR2 YENEEA. The V end lost 1 base, the J end lost 7 bases, and 11 bases lay between the germline ends. The CDR3 is made up of 14 amino acids. The CDR3 DNA is TGTGCCAGCAGCTTAGTCAGGGGAAGGAATGAGCAGTTCTTC. Residues: CASSLVRGRNEQFF. The complete variable domain, with remaining parts taken from reference TRBV11-3 and TRBJ2-1, reads EAGVVQSPRYKIIEKKQPVAFWCNPISGHNTLYWYLQNLGQGPELLIRYENEEAVDDSQLPKDRFSAERLKGVDSTLKIQPAELGDSAVYLCASSLVRGRNEQFFGPGTRLTVL.

V is TRBV6-5 and J is TRBJ2-7; D gene uncertain. Germline V gene data show CDR1 as MNHEY and CDR2 as SVGAGI. Trimming left V 4 bases short and J 3 bases short, with 10 bases between. The CDR3 runs 13 residues. DNA for the CDR3: TGTGCCAGCAGTTTATTCGCCGGCTACGAGCAGTACTTC. This translates into CASSLFAGYEQYF.

The genes are TRBV19 and TRBJ1-1, with D possibly matching TRBD1 (6 bases). V dropped 6 bases and J dropped 6 bases, with 11 bases sitting between them. This CDR3 region has 12 residues. From germline, CDR1 is LNHDA and CDR2 SQIVND (reference sequence). The CDR3 DNA reads as TGTGCCAGTAGCCCACAGGGTCCTGAAGCTTTCTTT. Protein: CASSPQGPEAFF.

The gene calls are TRBV2 and TRBJ2-1; TRBD2 might be the D (5 bases). V dropped 7 bases and J dropped 2 bases, with 9 bases sitting between them. Germline-derived CDR1 and CDR2 are SNHLY and FYNNEI. CDR3 size: 13 residues. CDR3 sequence: CASKLETYNEQFF. The CDR3 DNA is TGTGCCAGCAAACTAGAAACCTACAATGAGCAGTTCTTC.

This chain uses TRBV5-1 with TRBJ2-1; 9 bases fit TRBD1. This CDR3 comprises 15 residues. The trim removed 3 bases at V and 4 bases at J, leaving 5 bases unmatched. Germline CDR1 is SGHRS and CDR2 is YFSETQ. CDR3 in DNA: TGCGCCAGCAGCTCCGGGACAGGGAATTACAATGAGCAGTTCTTC. Amino acid sequence: CASSSGTGNYNEQFF.

The chain combines TRBV18 with TRBJ1-4; D not resolved. Trimming pared 3 bases from V and 0 bases from J, leaving 14 bases between. This CDR3 is 17 amino acids long. CDR1 and CDR2 (germline): KGHSH, LQKENI. DNA for the CDR3: TGTGCCAGCTCACCCCGCGGTGGCGGAGCAACTAATGAAAAACTGTTTTTT. Its protein product is CASSPRGGGATNEKLFF.

This clone was recorded only once. The rearrangement uses TRBV4-1 and TRBJ1-2, with a weak D call TRBD1 (6 bases). Germline values: CDR1 MGHRA, CDR2 YSYEKL. The length of the CDR3 is 14 residues. V lost 0 bases to trimming and J lost 8 bases, with 13 bases between them. The CDR3 DNA sequence: TGCGCCAGCAGCCAAGAAGAACAGGGAAGGGGCTACACCTTC. Residues: CASSQEEQGRGYTF.

The chain has TRBV27 and TRBJ2-5; D gene unclear. The CDR3 runs 13 residues. V lost 3 bases, J lost 3 bases, and 8 bases lay in between. Germline loops: CDR1 MNHEY, CDR2 SMNVEV (reference sequence). In DNA, the CDR3 is TGTGCCAGCAGTTTCCGTCCTAAAGAGACCCAGTACTTC. It is translated as CASSFRPKETQYF.

This CDR3 reads CASRLRGTNEKLFF. The CDR3 coding sequence is TGTGCCAGTAGACTAAGGGGCACTAATGAAAAACTGTTTTTT. The genes are TRBV19 and TRBJ1-4, with a possible D match to TRBD1 (5 bases). The V end was cut by 6 bases, the J end by 2 bases, with 10 bases between. The CDR3 runs to 14 residues. CDR1 and CDR2 (germline): LNHDA, SQIVND (reference sequence).

V usage is TRBV5-1 and J usage is TRBJ2-2; 11 bases align to TRBD1. CDR3 length equals 16 residues. Germline V CDR1 and CDR2: SGHRS, YFSETQ. V trimming: 4 bases; J trimming: 4 bases; junction bases outside the gene matches: 6. The CDR3 DNA is TGCGCCAGCAGCATTGCCGGGACAGGGGGCACCGGGGAGCTGTTTTTT. Protein product: CASSIAGTGGTGELFF.

This clone was counted between two and nine times. V usage is TRBV2 and J usage is TRBJ1-1, with D maybe TRBD1 (5 bases). CDR1 is SNHLY and CDR2 is FYNNEI in the germline V gene. V shed 3 bases and J shed 1 base, with 9 bases lying between them. The CDR3 loop spans 14 amino acids. The chain's CDR3 is CASSDQGWNTEAFF. CDR3 sequence (DNA): TGTGCCAGCAGTGACCAGGGATGGAACACTGAAGCTTTCTTT. Supplemented by reference TRBV2 and TRBJ1-1, the full variable domain reads EPEVTQTPSHQVTQMGQEVILRCVPISNHLYFYWYRQILGQKVEFLVSFYNNEISEKSEIFDDQFSVERPDGSNFTLKIRSTKLEDSAMYFCASSDQGWNTEAFFGQGTRLTVV.

V gene TRBV5-4 combines with J gene TRBJ2-2; the match to TRBD2 covers 10 bases. The germline V gene has CDR1 SGHNT and CDR2 YYREEE (reference sequence). Trimming took 0 bases from V and 9 from J; bases not matched to a gene: 8. The CDR3 extends over 16 amino acids. CDR3 bases: TGTGCCAGCAGCTTGGGGCTAGCGGGAGACCACCGGGAGCTGTTTTTT. It specifies CASSLGLAGDHRELFF.

V and J are TRBV27 and TRBJ2-1; 7 nucleotides line up with TRBD1. The trim removed 8 bases at V and 2 bases at J, leaving 9 bases unmatched. Germline V gives CDR1 MNHEY, CDR2 SMNVEV (reference sequence). The CDR3 extends over 15 amino acids. The CDR3 here is CASGRQGPTYNEQFF. CDR3 in DNA: TGTGCCAGCGGCCGACAGGGACCTACCTACAATGAGCAGTTCTTC.

This chain connects TRBV7-8 to TRBJ2-7, with 7 bases aligning to TRBD2. The CDR3 loop spans 15 amino acids. V lost 1 base to trimming and J lost 3 bases; unmatched junction nucleotides: 6. CDR1 and CDR2 (germline): SGHVS, FQNEAQ. The CDR3 DNA reads as TGTGCCAGCAGCTTAGGGGAGGGGCCCTACTACGAGCAGTACTTC. Translation gives CASSLGEGPYYEQYF.

The rearrangement links TRBV11-1 to TRBJ1-1, with 7 bases that match TRBD1. V was pared by 4 bases and J by 3 bases, with 8 bases of the junction left unmatched. The CDR3 sequence is 15 residues long. CDR1 is SGHAT, CDR2 FQDESV, per germline (reference sequence). CDR3 sequence: CASSSRDRPHTEAFF. CDR3 DNA: TGTGCCAGCAGCTCCCGGGACAGACCCCACACTGAAGCTTTCTTT.

The CDR3 sequence is CASQGTATGELFF. For the CDR3, the DNA is TGTGCCAGCCAGGGGACAGCCACCGGGGAGCTGTTTTTT. This sequence joins TRBV7-2 and TRBJ2-2; 7 bases line up with TRBD1. CDR1 and CDR2 from the germline V gene are SGHTA and FQGNSA. The CDR3 consists of 13 residues. V trimming: 8 bases; J trimming: 4 bases; junction bases outside the gene matches: 4.

The rearrangement links TRBV7-9 to TRBJ2-2, with 9 bases lining up with TRBD1. J gave up 4 bases and V 5 bases, and 8 bases lay outside the gene matches. Germline CDR1 reads SEHNR; CDR2 reads FQNEAQ (reference sequence). The CDR3 loop spans 16 amino acids. Here the CDR3 DNA reads TGTGCCAGCAGCACCACAGGGGGCGAGGGCACCGGGGAGCTGTTTTTT. Its translation: CASSTTGGEGTGELFF.

This clone was observed a handful of times. This chain uses TRBV7-3 with TRBJ2-1; 10 bases line up with TRBD2. The CDR3 contains 16 residues. The germline CDR1 and CDR2 sequences are SGHTA and FQGTGA. The J segment lost 9 bases and the V segment lost 3 bases, leaving 11 bases of the junction unmatched. The CDR3 reads CASSLFSGRASGEQFF. In DNA, the CDR3 is TGTGCCAGCAGCTTGTTCAGCGGGAGGGCCTCTGGTGAGCAGTTCTTC.